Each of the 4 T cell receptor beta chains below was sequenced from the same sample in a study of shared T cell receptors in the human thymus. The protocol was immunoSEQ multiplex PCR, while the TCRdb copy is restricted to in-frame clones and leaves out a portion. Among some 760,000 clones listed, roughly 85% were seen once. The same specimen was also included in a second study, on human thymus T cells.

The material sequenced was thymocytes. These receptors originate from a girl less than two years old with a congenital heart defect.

CDR3: CASHRELKPNTGELFF. The DNA of the CDR3 is TGTGCCAGCCACAGGGAGCTAAAACCGAACACCGGGGAGCTGTTTTTT. The V call is TRBV9, the J call TRBJ2-2; D possibly corresponds to TRBD1 (6 bases). This CDR3 is 16 amino acids long. V was shortened by 7 bases and J by 0 bases, with 16 bases between the two germline ends. CDR1 is SGDLS, CDR2 YYNGEE, per germline. Based on the CDR3 plus reference TRBV9 and TRBJ2-2, the full variable domain is DSGVTQTPKHLITATGQRVTLRCSPRSGDLSVYWYQQSLDQGLQFLIQYYNGEERAKGNILERFSAQQFPDLHSELNLSSLELGDSALYFCASHRELKPNTGELFFGEGSRLTVL.

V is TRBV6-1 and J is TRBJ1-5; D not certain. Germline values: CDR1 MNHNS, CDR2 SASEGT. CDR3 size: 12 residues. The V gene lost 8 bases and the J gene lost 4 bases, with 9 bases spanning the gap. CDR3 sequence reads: CASSLGNQPQHF. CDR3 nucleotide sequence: TGTGCCAGCTCTCTAGGAAATCAGCCCCAGCATTTT.

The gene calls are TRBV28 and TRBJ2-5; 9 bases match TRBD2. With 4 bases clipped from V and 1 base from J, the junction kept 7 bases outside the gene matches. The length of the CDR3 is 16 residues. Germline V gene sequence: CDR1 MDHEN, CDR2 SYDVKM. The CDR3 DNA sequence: TGTGCCAGCAGTTCAGGGCTAGCGGGGACCCAAGAGACCCAGTACTTC. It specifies CASSSGLAGTQETQYF.

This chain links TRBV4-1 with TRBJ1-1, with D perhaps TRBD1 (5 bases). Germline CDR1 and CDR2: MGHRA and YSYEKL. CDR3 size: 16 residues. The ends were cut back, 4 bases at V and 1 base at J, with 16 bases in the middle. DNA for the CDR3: TGCGCCAGCAGCCCCGGGACTCCTGAGGGGAACACTGAAGCTTTCTTT. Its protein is CASSPGTPEGNTEAFF.